This TCR beta chain is drawn from a study of T cell responses to AZD1222 COVID-19 vaccine. Study-level information: Whether given at about 4 or about 12 weeks, second doses were pooled. Findings and limits, study-wide: The study found vaccine-associated CD4 TCRs spanning spike, dominant at 160-218 and 743-854. Most donors were white British, females outnumbered males, and clonal diversity was possibly underestimated. After two AZD1222 doses, spike-specific TCR breadth and depth rose versus day 0.

This CDR3 comprises 12 residues. The V and J ends lost 6 bases and 9 bases respectively, with 9 bases between them. Profiled with immunoSEQ multiplex PCR; TCRdb holds only in-frame clones, not every one. The table lists approximately 100,000 clones, roughly nine tenths of them singletons, with approximately 1.3% in the top ten. As to this clone: Antigen unknown.

The sequence was obtained from an adult in good health. The chain joins TRBV12-3 or TRBV12-4 to TRBJ1-6; possible D gene TRBD1, 6 bases. The sequencing used peripheral blood, collected on day 0 of AZD1222 vaccination. The CDR3 protein is CASSGQFSPLHF. DNA of the CDR3: TGTGCCAGCAGCGGACAGTTTTCACCCCTCCACTTT.